This T cell receptor (beta chain) stems from a study of graft-versus-host responses after intestinal transplantation. Study summary: The study gave all recipients anti-thymocyte globulin induction, then tacrolimus and steroids for approximately three years.

Concerning this clone itself: Its antigen remains unidentified.

CDR1 and CDR2 (germline): SGDLS, YYNGEE. Trimming removed 4 bases from V and 4 bases from J, with 11 bases in between. The CDR3 consists of 13 residues. The method was immunoSEQ multiplex PCR; TCRdb's version includes in-frame clones alone and lacks a portion of them. The table has tens of thousands of clones, over 75% seen once. Source: unstimulated CD8+ T cells sorted from spleen or lymph node cells, taken before intestinal transplant. The TCR originated in a human donor who received an intestinal transplant. The chain combines TRBV9 with TRBJ1-1; D gene uncertain. The chain's CDR3 is CASSPPPVTEAFF. The CDR3 coding sequence is TGTGCCAGCAGCCCGCCCCCAGTCACTGAAGCTTTCTTT.